This T cell receptor beta chain was sequenced in a study of blood T cell repertoires in COVID-19 (TCRdb year 2020). Looking at the study overall: Samples covering the acute and convalescent phases of COVID-19 were provided by collaborators in the United States, Italy and Spain. The sample metadata nearly always contained a de-identified subject ID, COVID-19 status, age in years and sex. Samples were obtained from the ongoing ImmuneRACE study (first 160 participants) and from roughly 1,300 subjects provided by 6 global collaborators. The dataset comprised deeply sampled blood TCRbeta repertoires from subjects exposed to, actively infected with, or recovered from COVID-19. The prospective study material was composed of cDNA or gDNA derived from T cells, B-cell-depleted T cells, or PBMCs. The repertoires were released in a freely available public database intended as a resource for research on the immune response to SARS-CoV-2. Where HLA class I and class II types were available, the types were taken from metadata supplied by the sample provider, not from assay-based typing. Findings and caveats that apply to the study as a whole: The amount of clinical and demographic metadata varied by source and participant and was provided uncurated.

Another Seattle source contributed samples from volunteer blood donors who had recovered from COVID-19. The collaborating institutions used their own protocols to collect whole blood in K2EDTA tubes. For TCRbeta analysis, collaborator samples were shipped as frozen whole blood, as isolated PBMCs, or as DNA extracted from either sample type. The immunoSEQ Assay, a bias-controlled multiplex PCR, was used to amplify TCRbeta CDR3 regions from genomic DNA. In the authors' own workflow: The number of nucleated cells in each sample was estimated by amplification of reference gene primers within the assay. To quantify the absolute abundance of each unique TCRbeta CDR3 rearrangement, sequence reads were collapsed and filtered. For each sample, productive Simpson clonality was calculated as the square root of Simpson's diversity index over productive rearrangements. TCRdb provides this immuneACCESS table in a form limited to in-frame rearrangements. Some clones are lacking; in checked studies, under half of them reflect an unresolved V gene, and why the rest are absent is not known. V and J calls plus clone size are reproduced from that table; the DNA served to infer D and trimming. This sample lists some 240,000 clones; about 83% were detected once. The ten most abundant clones make up more than 1.5% of the sample.

This clone was counted once. Its antigen remains undetermined. Per-base qualities were not stored, and no clone one base away is much larger. Sequenced material: peripheral blood. The origin of this receptor is a woman aged 40 to 50 who had recovered from COVID-19.

The sequenced DNA: TGTGCCAGCAGCTTGGGGCCAAATCAAGAGACCCAGTACTTC. Translated, this is CASSLGPNQETQYF. The sequence joins TRBV11-3 to TRBJ2-5; a tentative D match to TRBD1 spans 5 bases. In the germline V gene, CDR1 corresponds to SGHNT and CDR2 to YENEEA. V loses 3 bases of germline sequence and J loses 2 bases, and the interval between the two ends is 10 bases. The CDR3, cysteine through phenylalanine, is 14 amino acids long. Only the CDR3 part of the read is kept: 42 bases, read in frame from the first base.